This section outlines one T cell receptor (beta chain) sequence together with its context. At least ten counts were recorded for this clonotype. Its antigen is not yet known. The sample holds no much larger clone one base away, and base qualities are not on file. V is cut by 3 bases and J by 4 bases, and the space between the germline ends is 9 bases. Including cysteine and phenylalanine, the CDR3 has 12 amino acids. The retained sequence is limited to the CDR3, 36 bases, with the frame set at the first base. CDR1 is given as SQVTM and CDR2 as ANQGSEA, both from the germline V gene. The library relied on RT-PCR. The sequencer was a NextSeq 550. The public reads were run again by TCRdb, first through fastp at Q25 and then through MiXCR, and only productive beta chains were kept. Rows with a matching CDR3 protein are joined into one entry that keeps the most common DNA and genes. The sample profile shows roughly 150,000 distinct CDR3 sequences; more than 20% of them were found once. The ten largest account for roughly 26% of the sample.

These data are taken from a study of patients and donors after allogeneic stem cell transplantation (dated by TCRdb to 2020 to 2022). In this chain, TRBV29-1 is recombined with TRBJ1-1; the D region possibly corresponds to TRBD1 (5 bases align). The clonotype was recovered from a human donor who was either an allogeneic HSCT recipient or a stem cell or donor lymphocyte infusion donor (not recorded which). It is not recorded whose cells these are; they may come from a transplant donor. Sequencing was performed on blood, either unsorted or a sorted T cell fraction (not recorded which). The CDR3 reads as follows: CSVEGGGTEAFF. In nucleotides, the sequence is TGCAGCGTTGAGGGGGGAGGCACTGAAGCTTTCTTT.